Given below is one T cell receptor beta chain in context. Its antigen remains undetermined. The source of the sample is a study of monozygotic twins with inflammatory bowel disease (dated by TCRdb to the late 2010s). General notes on the study: In total, approximately 28 monozygotic twin pairs made up the full study: 19 Danish pairs, all IBD-discordant, plus nine German pairs, of which four were IBD-concordant and five were IBD-discordant. The search for disease-associated traits relied mainly on comparing, within discordant pairs, IBD patients with their genetically identical healthy co-twins. Each individual had, on average, about 151 000 unique TCRalpha sequences and 181 000 unique TCRbeta sequences available for analysis.

From each donor, a roughly 2.5 ml peripheral blood sample was drawn into PAXgene tubes and stored at -80 degrees C. Without T cell sorting, total RNA was isolated from whole blood using the PAXgene blood miRNA kit on an automated QIAcube. Peripheral blood from monozygotic twin pairs who were concordant or discordant for inflammatory bowel disease underwent deep TCRalpha and TCRbeta repertoire profiling using unique molecular barcoding. Smoking habits were recorded for all twin pairs, and individuals were classified as current, former or never smokers. Beyond this particular receptor, the publication reports: IBD patients shared fewer clonotypes with other individuals than healthy twins did, most markedly in patients showing signs of disease activity. IBD patients had lower TCRbeta repertoire diversity, measured by the inverse Simpson index, than their healthy co-twins. Distinction between different T cell subtypes could not be achieved in the analysis. Concordant and discordant twins showed no difference in repertoire similarity, possibly because of limited statistical power. The results gave no support for a single strong signal or clonotype linked to IBD. Background noise and inter-individual variability may have been introduced into the repertoires by the differing immunosuppressive treatments among patients.

The cysteine opens and the phenylalanine closes a CDR3 of 13 amino acids. The coding DNA is unavailable. The library was made by 5' RACE. For each TCR library, approximately 3,700 ng of total RNA was used. For each sample, cDNA synthesis with SMARTScribe reverse transcriptase was split into eight separate reactions. During cDNA synthesis, template switching was used to introduce unique molecular identifiers that contained a 6-nucleotide sample barcode. Amplification of TCRalpha and TCRbeta cDNA involved two nested PCRs of about 15 and 9 cycles, and each PCR was followed by bead purification. Before amplification, the cDNA was treated with uracil DNA-glycosylase and purified using the QIAquick PCR purification kit. The second PCR added Illumina TruSeq-compatible adapters along with sample-specific barcodes. TapeStation and Qubit were used to check library quality and concentration, and 5 to 6.5 ng of each library was pooled. Sequencing of pooled libraries was carried out on an Illumina HiSeq2500 single-index Rapid Run using 2 x 100 bp reads and custom sequencing primers. For the original study's pipeline: UMI-based consensus assembly with MiGEC version 1.2.6 was used to correct PCR and sequencing errors. MiXCR version 2.1.1 was used to carry out V(D)J alignment, clonotype assembly and CDR3 extraction. To normalise gene usage, clonotype sharing and MAIT/NKT TCR abundance, the top 1000, 10 000 and 20 000 clonotypes in each sample were analysed. After downsampling to 27 000 UMIs, diversity was calculated as the inverse Simpson index using the vegan R package. Statistical testing used paired Mann-Whitney U tests on the discordant twin pairs and applied Benjamini-Hochberg correction for multiple testing. After TCRdb reprocessed the reads, each CDR3 protein sequence was kept as one row, without DNA. The V and J calls were not made by the authors but by TCRdb's processing. The sample table on file contains about 300,000 distinct CDR3 sequences. The ten largest clonotypes hold 5.6% of the sample.

The sequencing input was blood. The sequence came from a human donor with ulcerative colitis or Crohn's disease, or a healthy co-twin of an affected twin (not recorded which). The rearranged segments are TRBV12-3 or TRBV12-4 and TRBJ2-5; TCRdb lists TRBD2, though no DNA is available to test this call. The CDR3 protein sequence reads: CASTSGYQETQYF.